This is a list of T cell receptor beta chains from one sample in a study of cytomegalovirus exposure and HLA in healthy donors. Clones were read by immunoSEQ multiplex PCR, and TCRdb kept only the in-frame ones, dropping some. The table includes around 300,000 clones, around 65% detected once. Specimen: PBMCs. These receptors were collected from a female donor in good health and CMV-seronegative. The CDR3 runs from the conserved cysteine through the conserved F or W. Rows give clone size only sometimes, using once, few, many, or a class for an expanded clone.

-	TRBV27	TRBJ2-1	CASSLGQGLAGGFYNEQFF
-	TRBV19	TRBJ2-7	CASSILRAGGPGEQYF
few	TRBV28	TRBJ2-7	CASSLSGRRYF
-	TRBV28	TRBJ2-7	CASSLRQGAFEQYF
-	TRBV7-3	-	CASSLSPGTPYEQYF
-	TRBV5-4	TRBJ2-1	CASSTGQGHNEQFF
-	TRBV5-1	TRBJ1-4	CASSLAQGATNEKLFF
-	TRBV6-5	TRBJ1-2	CASRPQGYGYTF
once	TRBV5-6	TRBJ1-2	CASSFRGQGEKYGYTF
few	TRBV7-9	TRBJ1-2	CATTGTANYGYTF
-	TRBV7-9	TRBJ1-1	CSSSLRNTEAFF
-	TRBV7-8	TRBJ1-5	CASTRDRRDQPQHF
-	TRBV6-5	TRBJ2-5	CASSYRGETQYF
-	TRBV9	TRBJ2-6	CASSVGVSGANVLTF
-	TRBV6-6	TRBJ2-7	CASSTHYIAGPYEQYF
-	TRBV9	TRBJ1-1	CASSEGGKLNTEAFF
-	TRBV18	-	CASSPTGGSDYEQYF
-	TRBV30	TRBJ2-3	CAWSVQGGTDTQYF
-	TRBV29-1	TRBJ2-1	CSVDEVNEQFF
-	TRBV14	TRBJ2-7	CASSQDRGARYEQYF
-	TRBV5-1	TRBJ1-5	CGGRKVNSNQPQHF
-	TRBV19	TRBJ2-6	CASSIGSSGANVLTF
-	TRBV5-1	TRBJ1-2	CASSPTGVDGYTF
-	TRBV7-6	TRBJ2-7	CASSLEHGRGYEQYF
few	TRBV5-6	TRBJ2-2	CASSLGPTGELFF
once	TRBV9	TRBJ2-2	CASSVARLNTGELFF
-	TRBV5-1	TRBJ2-5	CASSWFLAGGQETQYF
-	TRBV7-2	TRBJ2-1	CASSLVSGTYNEQFF
-	TRBV2	TRBJ2-3	CASSATSGRTDTQYF
-	TRBV5-4	TRBJ2-7	CASSPSGSYEQYF
-	TRBV11-3	TRBJ2-1	CASSYLTSGRTYNEQFF